These T cell receptor beta chains were read from a single sample in a study of cytomegalovirus exposure and HLA in healthy donors. Sequencing used immunoSEQ multiplex PCR; TCRdb keeps in-frame clones, though not all of them. This table lists under 65,000 clones. The sample comprised PBMCs. The receptor source for this set is a woman under 30 in good health and CMV-seronegative. Both conserved end residues are part of each CDR3. Each record gives: V gene, CDR3 length, J gene, CDR3 protein.

V gene: TRBV10-1
CDR3 length: 12
J gene: TRBJ1-2
CDR3 protein: CASSGGSGGYTF

V gene: TRBV19
CDR3 length: 14
J gene: TRBJ2-5
CDR3 protein: CASSIRGSAETQYF

V gene: TRBV5-1
CDR3 length: 15
J gene: TRBJ1-3
CDR3 protein: CASSPGRASGNTIYF

V gene: TRBV14
CDR3 length: 13
J gene: TRBJ2-7
CDR3 protein: CASSQPVSYEQYF

V gene: TRBV6-5
CDR3 length: 15
J gene: TRBJ1-5
CDR3 protein: CASSYSLWGGQPQHF

V gene: TRBV6-5
CDR3 length: 13
J gene: TRBJ1-3
CDR3 protein: CASSQRTGNTIYF

V gene: TRBV29-1
CDR3 length: 13
J gene: TRBJ2-3
CDR3 protein: CSLDLAGGDTQYF

V gene: TRBV30
CDR3 length: 14
J gene: TRBJ2-1
CDR3 protein: CAWNRDRGENEQFF

V gene: TRBV7-8
CDR3 length: 17
J gene: TRBJ2-1
CDR3 protein: CASSPPRRESPYNEQFF

V gene: TRBV11-2
CDR3 length: 17
J gene: TRBJ2-3
CDR3 protein: CASSLIAGQGALDTQYF

V gene: TRBV9
CDR3 length: 14
J gene: TRBJ2-1
CDR3 protein: CASSTGLSMNEQFF

V gene: TRBV7-9
CDR3 length: 12
J gene: TRBJ1-1
CDR3 protein: CASSFGQAEAFF

V gene: TRBV28
CDR3 length: 16
J gene: TRBJ2-7
CDR3 protein: CASSLGTSSVRPEQYF

V gene: TRBV30
CDR3 length: 15
J gene: TRBJ2-3
CDR3 protein: CASSHRDGDPDTQYF

V gene: TRBV13
CDR3 length: 14
J gene: TRBJ2-3
CDR3 protein: CASSSREWQDTQYF

V gene: TRBV7-3
CDR3 length: 16
J gene: TRBJ2-3
CDR3 protein: CASSLTGGGQADTQYF

V gene: TRBV18
CDR3 length: 15
J gene: TRBJ2-5
CDR3 protein: CASSARDRGQETQYF

V gene: TRBV29-1
CDR3 length: 14
J gene: TRBJ2-4
CDR3 protein: CSGAPTGGKNIQYF

V gene: TRBV4-1
CDR3 length: 15
J gene: TRBJ2-7
CDR3 protein: CASSQTVKRGYEQYF

V gene: TRBV2
CDR3 length: 13
J gene: TRBJ2-3
CDR3 protein: CASSRQPRDTQYF

V gene: TRBV4-2
CDR3 length: 17
J gene: TRBJ2-3
CDR3 protein: CASSQDPTSGGRDTQYF

V gene: TRBV9
CDR3 length: 15
J gene: TRBJ2-7
CDR3 protein: CASSVAPLPNYEQYF

V gene: TRBV4-1
CDR3 length: 15
J gene: TRBJ1-4
CDR3 protein: CASSQTGQDGEKLFF

V gene: TRBV5-6
CDR3 length: 13
J gene: TRBJ2-7
CDR3 protein: CASSWGQGYEQYF